The rows below give T cell receptor beta chains drawn from one sample of a study of cytomegalovirus exposure and HLA in healthy donors. Method: immunoSEQ multiplex PCR; TCRdb's copy keeps in-frame clones and lacks some. The top ten clones hold roughly 4.2% of a sample with 110,000 or so clones, around 70% of them seen once. Sample: PBMCs. These receptors were collected from a woman aged 40 to 55 in good health and CMV-seropositive. CDR3s include the opening cysteine and the closing phenylalanine or tryptophan. The order of the fields is D gene, clone size, V gene, J gene, CDR3 protein, CDR3 DNA. The D gene is left open where the match is weak. The listing skips clone size in some rows; elsewhere it reads once, few, many or a size class.

>TRBD2|NA|TRBV7-2|TRBJ2-5
CASRLGLAGPQETQYF
TGTGCCAGCAGGTTAGGACTAGCGGGGCCCCAAGAGACCCAGTACTTC
>NA|few|TRBV19|TRBJ2-2
CASKQSPANTGELFF
TGTGCCAGTAAGCAATCGCCGGCGAACACCGGGGAGCTGTTTTTT
>NA|NA|TRBV5-6|TRBJ2-3
CASSLGGLVTDTQYF
TGTGCCAGCAGCTTGGGAGGGCTAGTCACAGATACGCAGTATTTT
>TRBD2|few|TRBV19|TRBJ2-1
CASSIMAGGRHEQFF
TGTGCCAGTAGTATTATGGCGGGGGGGCGCCATGAGCAGTTCTTC
>NA|NA|TRBV5-4|TRBJ2-5
CASSFDRQETQYF
TGTGCCAGCAGCTTCGACAGACAAGAGACCCAGTACTTC
>TRBD1|few|TRBV19|TRBJ2-3
CASSIVGDRTGGADTQYF
TGTGCCAGTAGTATAGTGGGGGACAGGACAGGGGGCGCAGATACGCAGTATTTT
>NA|NA|TRBV5-1|TRBJ1-2
CASSLGGLGDYGYTF
TGCGCCAGCAGCTTGGGGGGACTGGGAGACTATGGCTACACCTTC
>NA|NA|TRBV7-3|TRBJ1-3
CASSLTAGLGNTIYF
TGTGCCAGCAGCTTAACAGCAGGGCTTGGAAACACCATATATTTT
>TRBD1|NA|TRBV14|TRBJ1-1
CASSQVGQGAGNTEAFF
TGTGCCAGCAGCCAAGTAGGACAGGGGGCTGGGAACACTGAAGCTTTCTTT
>TRBD2|NA|TRBV5-1|TRBJ2-3
CASSPNSGMPGDTQYF
TGCGCCAGCAGCCCCAACAGCGGGATGCCGGGGGATACGCAGTATTTT
>NA|NA|TRBV9|TRBJ1-3
CASSPAGNSGNTIYF
TGTGCCAGCAGCCCCGCGGGAAACTCTGGAAACACCATATATTTT
>TRBD1|once|TRBV7-9|TRBJ2-6
CASSSDRGGWANVLTF
TGTGCCAGCAGTTCGGACAGGGGGGGCTGGGCCAACGTCCTGACTTTC
>NA|NA|TRBV10-3|TRBJ1-2
CAISLERPPYGYTF
TGTGCCATCAGTCTAGAGAGGCCTCCCTATGGCTACACCTTC
>TRBD2|NA|TRBV4-1|TRBJ2-1
CASSQEKSGRANEQFF
TGCGCCAGCAGCCAAGAGAAAAGCGGGAGGGCCAATGAGCAGTTCTTC
>TRBD1|NA|TRBV9|TRBJ1-6
CASSVGAGGKLSPLHF
TGTGCCAGCAGCGTAGGGGCAGGGGGAAAGTTATCACCCCTCCACTTT
>TRBD1|NA|TRBV27|TRBJ2-1
CASSPDRGQGPREQFF
TGTGCCAGCAGTCCTGACAGGGGGCAGGGTCCCCGTGAGCAGTTCTTC
>TRBD1|NA|TRBV2|TRBJ1-5
CASTGQGHWQPQHF
TGTGCCAGCACGGGACAGGGCCATTGGCAGCCCCAGCATTTT
>NA|NA|TRBV19|TRBJ2-5
CASSIDGRTGETQYF
TGTGCCAGTAGTATAGATGGTAGGACGGGGGAGACCCAGTACTTC
>NA|NA|TRBV2|TRBJ2-5
CASRWTAQETQYF
TGTGCCAGCAGATGGACTGCCCAAGAGACCCAGTACTTC
>NA|NA|TRBV7-3|TRBJ1-2
CASSLTSWAPDGYTF
TGTGCCAGCAGCTTAACTTCGTGGGCACCGGATGGCTACACCTTC
>TRBD1|NA|TRBV29-1|TRBJ2-7
CSASGTGVYEQYF
TGCAGCGCCTCCGGGACAGGGGTTTACGAGCAGTACTTC
>NA|few|TRBV7-2|TRBJ2-2
CASSLASSAGAPEVWGELFF
TGTGCCAGCAGCTTAGCGTCCTCTGCGGGGGCCCCGGAGGTCTGGGGGGAGCTGTTTTTT
>TRBD2|NA|TRBV9|TRBJ2-3
CASSVAPSGRFYSDTQYF
TGTGCCAGCAGCGTGGCGCCTAGCGGGAGGTTTTATTCAGATACGCAGTATTTT
>TRBD2|NA|TRBV9|TRBJ2-3
CASSGLAGDSYTDTQYF
TGTGCCAGCAGCGGACTAGCGGGGGATTCCTACACAGATACGCAGTATTTT
>NA|once|TRBV14|TRBJ1-1
CASSLAGMNTEAFF
TGTGCCAGCAGCCTAGCAGGGATGAACACTGAAGCTTTCTTT
>TRBD1|NA|TRBV25-1|TRBJ1-2
CASRGQESNYGYTF
TGTGCCAGCAGGGGACAGGAATCCAACTATGGCTACACCTTC
>TRBD2|NA|TRBV9|TRBJ2-3
CASSNGTSGSRDTQYF
TGTGCCAGCAGCAACGGGACTAGCGGGAGTCGTGATACGCAGTATTTT
>NA|once|TRBV19|TRBJ1-3
CASSIDVTAGNTIYF
TGTGCCAGTAGTATAGATGTGACAGCTGGAAACACCATATATTTT
>NA|few|TRBV13|TRBJ2-5
CASSLGGAGEETQYF
TGTGCCAGCAGCTTAGGGGGGGCAGGGGAAGAGACCCAGTACTTC
>NA|NA|TRBV4-2|TRBJ2-5
CASSQDPGGLETQYF
TGTGCCAGCAGCCAAGATCCGGGGGGCCTCGAGACCCAGTACTTC
>TRBD1|NA|TRBV29-1|TRBJ2-7
CSVLGGQGAYEQYF
TGCAGCGTATTGGGGGGACAGGGTGCCTACGAGCAGTACTTC
>TRBD2|NA|TRBV5-4|TRBJ2-2
CASRRGTSGSIDTGELFF
TGTGCCAGCAGGCGCGGGACTAGCGGGAGTATCGACACCGGGGAGCTGTTTTTT
>NA|NA|TRBV9|TRBJ2-2
CASSPTDSPPTWELFF
TGTGCCAGCAGCCCGACGGACAGCCCACCGACTTGGGAGCTGTTTTTT
>TRBD2|NA|TRBV5-1|TRBJ2-1
CASSFPLAGGGNEQFF
TGCGCCAGCAGCTTCCCACTAGCGGGAGGCGGGAATGAGCAGTTCTTC
>NA|NA|TRBV6-1|TRBJ2-2
CASRQSTNTGELFF
TGTGCCAGCAGACAGTCCACGAACACCGGGGAGCTGTTTTTT
>TRBD1|few|TRBV28|TRBJ2-3
CASSLWTGAASTDTQYF
TGTGCCAGCAGTCTATGGACAGGGGCTGCTAGCACAGATACGCAGTATTTT
>NA|few|TRBV12-2|TRBJ1-6
CASRLFWTGGERSPLHF
TGTGCAAGTCGCTTGTTTTGGACAGGGGGCGAGAGATCACCCCTCCACTTT
>TRBD1|once|TRBV5-1|TRBJ2-7
CASSKQGALGGEQYF
TGCGCCAGCAGCAAGCAGGGGGCACTAGGGGGGGAGCAGTACTTC
>TRBD1|NA|TRBV15|TRBJ2-1
CATSRDPQGVYNEQFF
TGTGCCACCAGCAGAGATCCGCAGGGGGTCTACAATGAGCAGTTCTTC
>TRBD1|NA|TRBV18|TRBJ2-2
CASSPFFRGLNTGELFF
TGTGCCAGCTCACCATTTTTCAGGGGGTTGAACACCGGGGAGCTGTTTTTT
>TRBD1|NA|TRBV18|TRBJ2-7
CASSLADRGPYEQYF
TGTGCCAGCTCACTAGCAGACAGGGGGCCCTACGAGCAGTACTTC
>TRBD1|NA|TRBV5-4|TRBJ1-2
CASSLEDRGTEGYTF
TGTGCCAGCAGCTTGGAGGACAGGGGTACGGAAGGCTACACCTTC
>NA|few|TRBV2|TRBJ2-4
CASGADGVGRASNIQYF
TGTGCCAGCGGCGCGGACGGGGTAGGGCGGGCAAGTAACATTCAGTACTTC
>NA|NA|TRBV6-6|TRBJ1-2
CASKRDSSYTF
TGTGCCAGCAAAAGGGACTCTAGCTACACCTTC
>NA|NA|TRBV11-2|TRBJ2-3
CASSLDRTPYPYF
TGTGCCAGCAGCTTAGATAGGACACCGTACCCGTATTTT
>NA|NA|TRBV5-1|TRBJ2-3
CASPLSSDTQYF
TGCGCCAGCCCACTAAGTTCGGATACGCAGTATTTT
>TRBD1|few|TRBV4-3|TRBJ1-4
CASSHLLGQGNEKLFF
TGCGCCAGCAGCCACCTCCTGGGACAGGGGAATGAAAAACTGTTTTTT
>NA|NA|TRBV15|TRBJ2-1
CATSRESWSEQFF
TGTGCCACCAGCAGAGAATCGTGGAGTGAGCAGTTCTTC
>TRBD1|NA|TRBV6-5|TRBJ2-1
CASSRVRQGDRQFF
TGTGCCAGCAGTCGGGTTAGACAGGGGGATCGGCAGTTCTTC
>TRBD1|few|TRBV30|TRBJ2-3
CACPKGQGGTDTQYF
TGTGCCTGCCCGAAAGGACAGGGAGGCACAGATACGCAGTATTTT
>TRBD2|NA|TRBV28|TRBJ2-5
CASSRSGAGEEETQYF
TGTGCCAGCAGTAGGAGCGGGGCAGGCGAAGAGGAGACCCAGTACTTC
>NA|NA|TRBV5-1|TRBJ1-1
CASKTTGSSTEAFF
TGCGCCAGCAAAACCACAGGGAGTAGTACTGAAGCTTTCTTT
>TRBD1|NA|TRBV14|TRBJ1-4
CASSQIRGQVEKLFF
TGTGCCAGCAGCCAAATCAGGGGGCAGGTTGAAAAACTGTTTTTT
>NA|NA|TRBV18|TRBJ1-5
CASSLRTREGQPQHF
TGTGCCAGCTCACTCCGGACGCGGGAGGGTCAGCCCCAGCATTTT